The following is a TCR beta chain sequence with its context. The antigen is not known. The data are from a study of shared clonotypes between healthy human individuals. Deep-level running was used for the assay. In the original analysis: ImmunoSEQ only sent back junction sequences with no quality scores, so filtering was done differently. Here immunoSEQ multiplex PCR was the method, and the copy in TCRdb shows in-frame clones only, minus some. V and J calls and clone size are as listed in that table; D and trimming were resolved from the DNA. The table shows about 2,500,000 clones, with approximately 90% occurring only once. The length of the CDR3 is 15 residues. Study-wide results and caveats: Clonotypes not shared had lower generation probabilities than those common to all four donors.

The gene calls are TRBV21-1 and TRBJ2-7. TRBV21-1 is a pseudogene. The source is a man in his late teens or twenties in good health. Sequenced sample: naive CD4+ T cells sorted from blood. Documented subset: CD45RA+ positively selected. CDR3 protein: CASSKTSGTPAEQYF. The CDR3 DNA sequence: TGTGCCAGCAGCAAGACCTCCGGGACCCCAGCCGAGCAGTACTTC.